The clone carrying this T cell receptor (beta chain) turned up a few times. The antigen remains unidentified. The source of the sample is a study of blood T cells in healthy people across ages. Study results and caveats: More naive CD4+ cells and higher diversity marked long-lived donors relative to aged donors.

Together with a sample-barcoded 5' primer, a J-beta primer mix was included in a second PCR lasting about 7 to 11 cycles. A tag from a template-switch adaptor with 12 random nucleotides marked each cDNA molecule. TCRdb reanalysed the 5' RACE reads using MiXCR and keeps one entry per CDR3 protein. The sample carries 850,000 or so distinct CDR3 sequences, more than 25% recorded once. This clonotype was obtained from a woman of 80 years or more in good health. The sample was blood.

The CDR3 region is CSALGTGGEKLFF. The DNA of the CDR3 is TGCAGTGCTCTCGGGACAGGGGGCGAAAAACTGTTTTTT. The genes are TRBV20-1 and TRBJ1-4, with 12 bases fitting TRBD1. Trimming cost V 5 bases and J 8 bases; bases outside gene matches: 3. The CDR3 extends over 13 amino acids. Per the germline V gene, CDR1 is DFQATT and CDR2 is SNEGSKA (reference sequence).